The 19 T cell receptor beta chains below all came from one sample that was sequenced in a study of cytomegalovirus exposure and HLA in healthy donors. Primers included in the PCR were 60 Vbeta and 13 Jbeta primers. Profiled with immunoSEQ multiplex PCR; TCRdb holds only in-frame clones, not every one. The sample has 180,000 or so clones, roughly three quarters seen once; the top ten hold about 2.5%. The specimen was PBMCs. These receptors were taken from a woman under 40 in good health and CMV-seropositive.

The chain joins TRBV6-5 to TRBJ2-5; D is unresolved. V lost 0 bases and J lost 3, with 8 bases in between. CDR3 length equals 14 residues. Germline V gene sequence: CDR1 MNHEY, CDR2 SVGAGI. The CDR3 DNA follows: TGTGCCAGCAGTTACTCGAGACTTAAAGAGACCCAGTACTTC. It specifies CASSYSRLKETQYF.

Comment on this clone: Its ends do not fully match the called genes, so a read error is possible. CDR3 sequence (DNA): TGTTCCAGCCGATTTCAGGGGGGAGATACGCAGTATTTT. Translation: CSSRFQGGDTQYF. V gene TRBV7-9 combines with J gene TRBJ2-3; possibly TRBD1 for D (7 bases). Germline V gene data show CDR1 as SEHNR and CDR2 as FQNEAQ (reference sequence). The CDR3 length is 13 residues.

The V call is TRBV7-6, the J call TRBJ1-4; weak D call: TRBD1 (5 bases). V lost 3 bases and J 1 base, leaving 18 bases between the germline ends. The germline gives CDR1 SGHVS, CDR2 FNYEAQ. The length of the CDR3 is 18 residues. CDR3 loop: CASSLGPTPGKTNEKLFF. The DNA for the CDR3 is TGTGCCAGCAGCTTGGGGCCCACCCCGGGTAAAACTAATGAAAAACTGTTTTTT.

V and J are TRBV30 and TRBJ1-4, with D tentatively TRBD1 (5 bases). The CDR3 is 15 residues long. CDR1 is GTSNPN and CDR2 is SVGIG in the germline V gene (reference sequence). Trimming shortened V by 0 bases and J by 0 bases, and 8 bases separated the two germline ends. The chain's CDR3 is CAWSVGGATNEKLFF. The DNA of the CDR3 is TGTGCCTGGAGTGTCGGGGGAGCAACTAATGAAAAACTGTTTTTT.

This clone has only a few counts. The rearrangement uses TRBV4-1 and TRBJ2-1, with 8 positions matching TRBD2. The CDR3 sequence is 15 residues long. V gave up 0 bases and J gave up 12 bases; unmatched junction bases: 10. CDR1 is MGHRA, CDR2 YSYEKL, per germline. As DNA, the CDR3 is TGCGCCAGCAGCCAAGATTTGGTAGCGGGGTTGGCGCAGTTCTTC. It translates to CASSQDLVAGLAQFF.

The genes are TRBV19 and TRBJ2-1, with 11 bases aligning to TRBD2. CDR1 is LNHDA, CDR2 SQIVND, per germline (reference sequence). CDR3 length: 16 amino acids. Trimming took 3 bases from V and 5 from J; bases not matched to a gene: 6. The CDR3, as DNA: TGTGCCAGTAGTATTAGGCTAGCGGGGGGAGACAATGAGCAGTTCTTC. Protein product: CASSIRLAGGDNEQFF. Full variable domain (missing parts from reference TRBV19 and TRBJ2-1): DGGITQSPKYLFRKEGQNVTLSCEQNLNHDAMYWYRQDPGQGLRLIYYSQIVNDFQKGDIAEGYSVSREKKESFPLTVTSAQKNPTAFYLCASSIRLAGGDNEQFFGPGTRLTVL.

Only one count was recorded for this clone. The chain couples TRBV6-6 to TRBJ1-5; weak D call: TRBD1 (5 bases). V was trimmed by 7 bases and J by 5 bases, leaving 12 bases between them. CDR1 is MNHNY and CDR2 is SVGAGI in the germline V gene (reference sequence). The CDR3 has 13 amino acids. This chain's CDR3 is CASILGGDQPQHF. In nucleotides, the CDR3 is TGTGCCAGCATCCTCGGGGGGGATCAGCCCCAGCATTTT.

This chain connects TRBV7-9 to TRBJ1-4, with D unresolved. The germline gives CDR1 SEHNR, CDR2 FQNEAQ (reference sequence). The CDR3 contains 15 residues. V was clipped by 5 bases and J by 0 bases, with 10 bases between them. CDR3 coding DNA: TGTGCCAGCAGCCCTGGCAGTGCAACTAATGAAAAACTGTTTTTT. As protein: CASSPGSATNEKLFF.

V and J are TRBV10-3 and TRBJ1-2; TRBD1 might be the D (6 bases). Germline CDR1 and CDR2: ENHRY and SYGVKD. Trimming stripped 2 bases from V and 8 bases from J, with 18 bases between. This CDR3 region has 15 residues. The CDR3 here is CAISEHRDPNEGYTF. In DNA form, the CDR3 reads TGTGCCATCAGTGAGCACAGGGACCCCAATGAGGGCTACACCTTC.

This clone turned up a few times. The V call is TRBV6-5, the J call TRBJ1-5, with D unclear. Trimming cost V 6 bases and J 3 bases, with 12 bases left between them. The CDR3 has 14 residues. The germline V gene encodes CDR1 MNHEY and CDR2 SVGAGI. CDR3 bases: TGTGCCAGCAGGCCCTGGGGAGACAATCAGCCCCAGCATTTT. The encoded protein is CASRPWGDNQPQHF.

This clone was found a few times. The chain's CDR3 is CASSEQEMRKLFF. The CDR3 DNA is TGTGCCAGCAGTGAACAGGAAATGAGAAAACTGTTTTTT. The genes are TRBV6-5 and TRBJ1-4; possible D gene TRBD1, 5 bases. The V gene lost 5 bases and the J gene lost 10 bases, with 14 bases spanning the gap. Per germline, CDR1 MNHEY and CDR2 SVGAGI. This CDR3 has 13 amino acids.

The genes are TRBV9 and TRBJ1-5, with D maybe TRBD1 (5 bases). Germline V CDR1 and CDR2: SGDLS, YYNGEE. V lost 1 base, J lost 7 bases, and 12 bases lay in between. The CDR3 is made up of 14 amino acids. CDR3 sequence: CASSVTGKGQPQHF. The CDR3 DNA reads TGTGCCAGCAGCGTAACAGGAAAAGGGCAGCCCCAGCATTTT.

This rearrangement joins TRBV15 to TRBJ2-1, with 7 bases aligning to TRBD1. This CDR3 has 16 amino acids. With V trimmed by 2 bases and J by 0 bases, 4 bases remained unmatched. Germline values: CDR1 LNHNV, CDR2 YYDKDF (reference sequence). CDR3 bases: TGTGCCACCAGCAGACCCGGGACAGACTCCTACAATGAGCAGTTCTTC. This translates into CATSRPGTDSYNEQFF.

This clone was recorded only once. The rearrangement uses TRBV20-1 and TRBJ1-2; D ambiguous. CDR3 length: 11 amino acids. Per the germline V gene, CDR1 is DFQATT and CDR2 is SNEGSKA (reference sequence). V lost 5 bases and J lost 7, with 11 bases in between. The CDR3 sequence: CSASGGPGYTF. CDR3 sequence (DNA): TGCAGTGCTTCCGGAGGACCTGGCTACACCTTC.

V gene TRBV5-1 combines with J gene TRBJ1-1, with 8 bases identical to TRBD1. The CDR3 sequence is 15 residues long. V dropped 5 bases and J dropped 4; count of bases not matched to a gene: 10. Germline V gene lookup returns CDR1 SGHRS and CDR2 YFSETQ. CDR3 region: CASSKMVQGVTEAFF. For the CDR3, the DNA is TGCGCCAGCAGTAAAATGGTACAGGGGGTCACTGAAGCTTTCTTT.

V and J are TRBV5-1 and TRBJ2-2; no reliable D call. This CDR3 spans 14 amino acids. The germline V and J ends were trimmed by 5 bases and 1 base, with 9 bases remaining between them. Looked up from germline, CDR1 is SGHRS and CDR2 is YFSETQ. CDR3 sequence: CASRNPGNTGELFF. CDR3 nucleotide sequence: TGCGCCAGCAGGAATCCAGGGAACACCGGGGAGCTGTTTTTT.

This rearrangement joins TRBV28 to TRBJ2-7; TRBD1 might be the D (6 bases). The CDR3 totals 15 residues. Germline V gene lookup returns CDR1 MDHEN and CDR2 SYDVKM. The V end lost 2 bases, the J end lost 6 bases, and 17 bases lay between the germline ends. CDR3 in amino acids: CASSLPTGHFSEQYF. The CDR3 DNA follows: TGTGCCAGCAGTTTACCGACGGGACACTTCTCCGAGCAGTACTTC.

The table lists this clone with a few counts. The J gene is TRBJ2-2, the V gene TRBV6-5; no reliable D call. CDR1 is MNHEY and CDR2 is SVGAGI in the germline V gene. This CDR3 is 13 amino acids long. V was clipped by 4 bases and J by 2 bases, with 5 bases between them. CDR3 sequence: CASSSPNTGELFF. Written as DNA, the CDR3 is TGTGCCAGCAGTTCTCCCAACACCGGGGAGCTGTTTTTT.

In this sample, this clone turned up once. The V call is TRBV29-1, the J call TRBJ2-7; TRBD1 matches at 8 bases. The germline V gene encodes CDR1 SQVTM and CDR2 ANQGSEA. The CDR3 contains 15 residues. V was pared by 7 bases and J by 1 base, with 12 bases of the junction left unmatched. The CDR3 region is CSASGAGGASYEQYF. The CDR3 DNA is TGCAGCGCCTCTGGGGCAGGGGGCGCGTCCTACGAGCAGTACTTC.